These 16 T cell receptor beta chains originate from one sample sequenced in a study of blood T cell repertoires in COVID-19. Repertoires were generated with immunoSEQ multiplex PCR, while TCRdb's copy carries only in-frame clones and drops some. The table shows 190,000 or so clones, with more than 75% occurring only once. Sequenced sample: peripheral blood. Source of these receptors: a man in his forties or fifties with active or convalescent COVID-19.

The chain couples TRBV10-3 to TRBJ1-1, with D uncertain. V lost 10 bases and J 1 base, leaving 7 bases between the germline ends. This CDR3 is built from 11 residues. Germline V gene data show CDR1 as ENHRY and CDR2 as SYGVKD. The CDR3 protein is CATWQNTEAFF. CDR3 DNA sequence: TGTGCCACCTGGCAGAACACTGAAGCTTTCTTT.

J is TRBJ2-1 and V is TRBV4-1, with TRBD2 as a possible D gene (6 bases). The CDR3 has 15 residues. Per the germline V gene, CDR1 is MGHRA and CDR2 is YSYEKL. Trimming pared 1 base from V and 1 base from J, leaving 8 bases between. The CDR3 spells CASSQGDSSYNEQFF. The CDR3 DNA is TGCGCCAGCAGCCAAGGGGACTCTTCCTACAATGAGCAGTTCTTC.

This clone has just one count. The gene calls are TRBV7-9 and TRBJ1-2; 7 bases fit TRBD1. The J segment lost 6 bases and the V segment lost 3 bases, leaving 7 bases of the junction unmatched. The CDR3 contains 14 residues. Germline V gene data show CDR1 as SEHNR and CDR2 as FQNEAQ (reference sequence). The DNA for the CDR3 is TGTGCCAGCAGCTTCGCAGGGGGGCGGGATGGCTACACCTTC. Its translation: CASSFAGGRDGYTF. The full variable domain, with the rest looked up from reference TRBV7-9 and TRBJ1-2, is DTGVSQNPRHKITKRGQNVTFRCDPISEHNRLYWYRQTLGQGPEFLTYFQNEAQLEKSRLLSDRFSAERPKGSFSTLEIQRTEQGDSAMYLCASSFAGGRDGYTFGSGTRLTVV.

V and J are TRBV28 and TRBJ1-4; D not resolved. CDR3 length: 16 amino acids. Deletions cut 4 bases from V and 4 bases from J, with 16 bases between. Germline V lookup: CDR1 MDHEN, CDR2 SYDVKM. The CDR3 sequence is CASSSRDGVNNEKLFF. CDR3 bases: TGTGCCAGCAGTTCCCGTGACGGGGTAAATAATGAAAAACTGTTTTTT.

The chain couples TRBV5-8 to TRBJ1-1; the match to TRBD1 covers 9 bases. The germline CDR1 and CDR2 sequences are SGHTS and YDEGEE. The ends lost 4 bases at V and 1 base at J; junction bases unmatched: 5. The CDR3 covers 15 residues. The CDR3 DNA sequence: TGTGCCAGCAGCCCCGGACAGGGGTGGAACACTGAAGCTTTCTTT. Its protein is CASSPGQGWNTEAFF. Using reference TRBV5-8 and TRBJ1-1 for the parts outside the CDR3, the full variable domain is EAGVTQSPTHLIKTRGQQATLRCSPISGHTSVYWYQQALGLGLQFLLWYDEGEERNRGNFPPRFSGRQFPNYSSELNVNALELEDSALYLCASSPGQGWNTEAFFGQGTRLTVV.

The chain uses TRBV6-5 and TRBJ1-5; a possible D gene is TRBD1 (5 bases). Deletions cut 6 bases from V and 1 base from J, with 7 bases between. In germline, CDR1 is MNHEY, CDR2 SVGAGI. This CDR3 spans 13 amino acids. Here the CDR3 DNA reads TGTGCCAGCAGCCGGGGGAGCAATCAGCCCCAGCATTTT. Translation: CASSRGSNQPQHF.

A few counts support this clone. The J gene is TRBJ1-1, the V gene TRBV5-5, with D unresolved. This CDR3 is built from 13 residues. V dropped 4 bases and J dropped 6 bases, with 13 bases sitting between them. Germline V CDR1 and CDR2: SGHKS, YYEKEE (reference sequence). The CDR3 reads CASSPTRGPEAFF. The CDR3 DNA reads as TGTGCCAGCAGCCCAACGAGAGGGCCTGAAGCTTTCTTT.

V is TRBV9 and J is TRBJ1-6, with a tentative D call TRBD1 (6 bases). Germline V gene lookup returns CDR1 SGDLS and CDR2 YYNGEE. V shed 5 bases and J shed 0 bases, with 12 bases lying between them. The CDR3 totals 16 residues. CDR3 sequence (DNA): TGTGCCAGCAGTAACAGGGAAAGCTCCTATAATTCACCCCTCCACTTT. Its protein is CASSNRESSYNSPLHF.

V gene TRBV3-1 (or the pseudogene TRBV3-2) combines with J gene TRBJ1-4, with 9 bases lining up with TRBD1. From germline, CDR1 is LGHDT and CDR2 YNNKEL (reference sequence). The V gene end was trimmed by 5 bases and the J gene end by 8 bases; junction bases not matched to a gene: 6. This CDR3 spans 14 amino acids. DNA for the CDR3: TGTGCCAGCAGCATGACAGGGGGTGGGGAAAAACTGTTTTTT. Its translation is CASSMTGGGEKLFF.

In DNA, the CDR3 is TGTGCCAGCAGCGTAGAGGAGAGGCCTGGAAACACCATATATTTT. Translation: CASSVEERPGNTIYF. The V call is TRBV9, the J call TRBJ1-3; D is ambiguous. The CDR3 runs to 15 residues. CDR1 SGDLS and CDR2 YYNGEE come from the germline V gene. Trimming removed 0 bases from V and 2 bases from J, with 9 bases in between.

V usage is TRBV4-1 and J usage is TRBJ1-5, with D unclear. The CDR3 sequence is 15 residues long. Germline CDR1 reads MGHRA; CDR2 reads YSYEKL. With 2 bases removed from V and 6 bases from J, the gap between germline ends came to 14 bases. CDR3 amino acids: CASSQSWSGVQPQHF. CDR3 nucleotide sequence: TGCGCCAGCAGCCAATCCTGGTCCGGGGTTCAGCCCCAGCATTTT.

A single count supports this clone. The chain couples TRBV4-1 to TRBJ1-1; D perhaps matches TRBD1 (5 bases). The germline V gene has CDR1 MGHRA and CDR2 YSYEKL. This CDR3 is 17 amino acids long. V lost 4 bases, J lost 6 bases, and 24 bases lay in between. CDR3 coding DNA: TGCGCCAGCAGCCCTCTCAGTTGGTTCAGGCCGGGGGCTGAAGCTTTCTTT. Encoded protein: CASSPLSWFRPGAEAFF.

The V call is TRBV6-4, the J call TRBJ2-1; no clear D. Trimming removed 0 bases from V and 9 bases from J, with 12 bases in between. The CDR3 sequence is 14 residues long. Germline V CDR1 and CDR2: MRHNA, SNTAGT. The CDR3: CASSDSMVASEQFF. CDR3 nucleotide sequence: TGTGCCAGCAGTGACTCGATGGTCGCCAGTGAGCAGTTCTTC.

The chain couples TRBV5-1 to TRBJ1-2; 7 nucleotides line up with TRBD1. The junction had 6 bases not matched to a gene; V was cut back by 0 bases and J by 4 bases. Per germline, CDR1 SGHRS and CDR2 YFSETQ. CDR3 length: 15 amino acids. CDR3 sequence (DNA): TGCGCCAGCAGCTTGGGGACAGGAGGCCTCTATGGCTACACCTTC. Its translation is CASSLGTGGLYGYTF.

The V gene is TRBV10-3, the J gene TRBJ2-1, with 8 bases fitting TRBD2. The V and J ends lost 2 bases and 4 bases, in that order; junction bases with no gene match: 13. CDR3 length: 18 residues. Looked up from germline, CDR1 is ENHRY and CDR2 is SYGVKD. The CDR3 sequence is CAISEHGVAGQTYNEQFF. CDR3 nucleotides: TGTGCCATCAGTGAGCACGGAGTAGCGGGGCAGACTTACAATGAGCAGTTCTTC.

V gene TRBV28 combines with J gene TRBJ1-1; D is uncertain. Trimming left V 3 bases short and J 3 bases short, with 14 bases between. The CDR3 length is 15 residues. The V gene's germline CDR1 is MDHEN and CDR2 SYDVKM. The CDR3, as DNA: TGTGCCAGCAGTTTGTTCAGGCCAAAGGACACTGAAGCTTTCTTT. Translated, it gives CASSLFRPKDTEAFF.